This is a list of T cell receptor beta chains from one sample in a study of early T cells in non-severe SARS-CoV-2 infection. Via MiXCR, TCRdb re-called the 5' RACE reads, giving one row per CDR3 protein. In the table there are 90,000 to 100,000 distinct CDR3 sequences, around 14% of which are singletons. The material sequenced was whole blood. Source of these receptors: an adult who was a healthcare worker with PCR-confirmed SARS-CoV-2 infection or an uninfected control (not recorded which). Each CDR3 is given with its conserved first and last residue. A D gene is named only where the DNA matches it firmly. Clone size is shown for a subset of rows, as once, few, many or a class of expanded clone.

TRBJ2-5,.,TRBD2,TRBV7-8,CASSLALAGRETQYF,TGTGCCAGCAGCTTAGCGCTAGCGGGGAGAGAGACCCAGTACTTC
TRBJ1-5,.,.,TRBV2,CASGRDHSNQPQHF,TGTGCCAGCGGCCGGGACCATAGCAATCAGCCCCAGCATTTT
TRBJ1-5,many,.,TRBV6-5,CASSYTAPGNNQPQHF,TGTGCCAGCAGTTACACGGCCCCCGGGAACAATCAGCCCCAGCATTTT
TRBJ2-4,.,.,TRBV20-1,CSASSVWGENIQYF,TGCAGTGCTAGCTCGGTCTGGGGGGAAAACATTCAGTACTTC
TRBJ2-5,few,.,TRBV20-1,CSAPPLRVGRETQYF,TGCAGTGCCCCTCCCCTCAGGGTTGGTCGAGAGACCCAGTACTTC
TRBJ2-2,.,TRBD2,TRBV2,CASSEALLGGPEQNLFF,TGTGCCAGCAGTGAAGCGCTTCTGGGAGGGCCCGAGCAAAACCTGTTTTTT
TRBJ2-2,many,TRBD1,TRBV5-5,CASTPYDRVNTGELFF,TGTGCCAGCACCCCCTACGACAGGGTGAACACCGGGGAGCTGTTTTTT
TRBJ2-7,many,.,TRBV28,CASSPRDGTYEQYF,TGTGCCAGCAGTCCCCGGGACGGGACCTACGAGCAGTACTTC
TRBJ1-3,few,.,TRBV9,CASSVGSHFPSGNTIYF,TGTGCCAGCAGCGTAGGATCCCACTTCCCCTCTGGAAACACCATATATTTT
TRBJ2-5,many,.,TRBV7-6,CASSRHHQETQYF,TGTGCCAGCAGCCGACACCACCAAGAGACCCAGTACTTC
TRBJ2-2,few,.,TRBV2,CASSEWGRNTGELFF,TGTGCCAGCAGTGAGTGGGGGAGGAACACCGGGGAGCTGTTTTTT
TRBJ2-1,many,.,TRBV20-1,CSARVSVSRSYNEQFF,TGCAGTGCTAGAGTTTCGGTGAGCCGCTCCTACAATGAGCAGTTCTTC
TRBJ2-1,.,TRBD2,TRBV7-9,CASSSSIAGGRFF,TGTGCCAGCAGCTCGAGCATAGCGGGGGGCCGGTTCTTC
TRBJ2-2,many,.,TRBV11-2,CASSLSRVTLGRELFF,TGTGCCAGCAGCTTATCCAGAGTGACGTTGGGCCGGGAGCTGTTTTTT
TRBJ2-5,.,.,TRBV5-1,CASSLLTGYGETQYF,TGCGCCAGCAGCTTGTTAACAGGCTATGGGGAGACCCAGTACTTC
TRBJ2-5,.,.,TRBV27,CASSLFLGETQYF,TGTGCCAGCAGTTTATTTCTAGGGGAGACCCAGTACTTC